Sequencing of this T cell receptor (beta chain) was carried out in a study of T cell responses to AZD1222 COVID-19 vaccine. Trimming took 3 bases from V and 6 from J, leaving 27 bases between them. From germline, CDR1 is LGHDT and CDR2 YNNKEL (reference sequence). The CDR3 extends over 18 amino acids. The method was immunoSEQ multiplex PCR; TCRdb's version includes in-frame clones alone and lacks a portion of them. Altogether 150,000 to 200,000 clones are present, about 92% being singletons, with the ten largest covering around 1%. Remarks on this clone: Its antigen is as yet unknown.

Broader study findings: Among AZD1222 vaccinees, only six were seropositive at baseline. In all cases, repertoires were sampled only after the peak T cell response.

The input for sequencing was peripheral blood, taken 28 days after the second AZD1222 dose. This TCR came from an adult who received the AZD1222 COVID-19 vaccine. The chain carries TRBV3-1 (or the pseudogene TRBV3-2) and TRBJ2-7; possible D gene TRBD2, 5 bases. As DNA, the CDR3 is TGTGCCAGCAGCCATAGCGCGGCTTGGGGTTTTTCCGGGATCGAGCAGTACTTC. Its translation is CASSHSAAWGFSGIEQYF.